This T cell receptor (beta chain) was sequenced during a study of beta chain features in type 1 diabetes. The entirety of the isolated RNA underwent reverse transcription, so expressed TCRB transcripts were sequenced. The table came from immunoSEQ multiplex PCR; TCRdb's copy has only in-frame clones and leaves some out. This table has 330,000 or so clones, approximately 15% appearing once. Trimming pared 5 bases from V and 2 bases from J, leaving 3 bases between. Germline lookup yields CDR1 MNHNY and CDR2 SVGAGI (reference sequence). This CDR3 has 11 residues. This clone occurred many times. The antigen remains unidentified. Sorting with CD45RO/CCR7/CD25/CD127/CD95/CD27 yielded naive, central memory, regulatory and stem-like memory CD4+ cells. All of the sorted populations showed purity greater than 95%. Study-wide points: Type 1 diabetes patients showed fewer insertions and more deletions at VDJ junctions. Patients' naive, central memory and regulatory TCRB repertoires appeared more alike than those of healthy donors.

The receptor's source is a man aged 25-45 years in good health. Material: central memory CD4+ T cells from blood. J is TRBJ2-5 and V is TRBV6-6; no firm D call. The CDR3 nucleotides are TGTGCCAGCAGTCAGCAAGAGACCCAGTACTTC. It encodes CASSQQETQYF.